What follows are 21 T cell receptor beta chains derived from one specimen sequenced in a study of T-cell reconstitution after alpha-beta-depleted transplantation in children. The library targeted TCRbeta and was prepared with unique molecular identifiers. TCRdb processed the PCR reads anew with MiXCR; each CDR3 protein has one entry. The sample has around 480,000 distinct CDR3 sequences, approximately 32% seen once. The sequences come from PBMCs from the stem cell graft donor, collected from the stem cell graft. Receptors originate from a human donor who donated a stem cell graft to a child with aplastic anemia.

This rearrangement joins TRBV12-3 or TRBV12-4 to TRBJ2-3, with 7 nucleotides matching TRBD2. This CDR3 comprises 17 residues. Trimming at V came to 2 bases and at J to 1 base, leaving 9 bases not matched to a gene. The CDR3 here is CASSLCRLAECTDTQYF. CDR3 nucleotides: TGTGCCAGCAGTTTATGTCGGCTAGCGGAATGCACAGATACGCAGTATTTT.

V and J are TRBV5-5 and TRBJ2-5; unclear D gene. The CDR3 runs to 14 residues. The germline CDR1 and CDR2 sequences are SGHKS and YYEKEE (reference sequence). The V end was cut by 0 bases, the J end by 7 bases, with 13 bases between. The CDR3 region is CASSLDLLDGTQYF. As DNA, the CDR3 is TGTGCCAGCAGCTTGGACCTACTCGACGGGACCCAGTACTTC.

This clonotype occurred a few times. A junction end diverges from the germline sequence, so it may reflect a read error. The chain carries TRBV5-1 and TRBJ2-3, with TRBD1 identical over 11 bases. Germline V CDR1 and CDR2: SGHRS, YFSETQ. The CDR3 runs 16 residues. The CDR3 coding sequence is TGCGCCAGCAGCTCAACAGGACAGGGGGCTTGGGATACTCAGTATTTT. It encodes CASSSTGQGAWDTQYF.

The chain combines TRBV7-8 with TRBJ2-7, with D possibly being TRBD2 (5 bases). Per the germline V gene, CDR1 is SGHVS and CDR2 is FQNEAQ. The CDR3 totals 12 residues. V dropped 1 base and J dropped 7 bases, with 8 bases sitting between them. The chain's CDR3 is CASSLGGAEQYV. The CDR3 region has the DNA TGTGCCAGCAGCTTAGGGGGAGCGGAGCAGTACGTC.

This sequence joins TRBV5-1 and TRBJ1-1, with 8 bases that match TRBD1. The CDR3 covers 15 residues. Germline values: CDR1 SGHRS, CDR2 YFSETQ. V trimming: 0 bases; J trimming: 1 base; junction bases outside the gene matches: 2. CDR3 sequence: CASSLGQGWNTEAFF. In DNA form, the CDR3 reads TGCGCCAGCAGCTTGGGACAGGGGTGGAACACTGAAGCTTTCTTT.

The chain uses TRBV7-9 and TRBJ2-7; D gene ambiguous. Germline assignment: CDR1 SEHNR and CDR2 FQNEAQ (reference sequence). Trimming shortened V by 1 base and J by 2 bases, and 12 bases separated the two germline ends. This CDR3 region has 15 residues. DNA for the CDR3: TGTGCCAGCAGCTTAGAAGCGTCTCGCGCCTACGAGCAGTACGTC. Residues: CASSLEASRAYEQYV.

The chain combines TRBV27 with TRBJ2-1; D possibly corresponds to TRBD1 (6 bases). V shed 3 bases and J shed 0 bases, with 12 bases lying between them. The CDR3 totals 16 residues. Germline CDR1 is MNHEY and CDR2 is SMNVEV (reference sequence). Here the CDR3 DNA reads TGTGCCAGCAGTTTCTTGGGGGCCGGCTCCTACAATGAGCAGTTCTTC. This gives the protein CASSFLGAGSYNEQFF.

This clonotype was seen a few times. The V and J genes are TRBV28 and TRBJ2-5; no firm D call. This CDR3 comprises 13 residues. Trimming took 3 bases from V and 3 from J, leaving 8 bases between them. In germline, CDR1 is MDHEN, CDR2 SYDVKM. CDR3 sequence (DNA): TGTGCCAGCAGTTTGCCTAGTGAAGAGACCCAGTACTTC. Amino acids: CASSLPSEETQYF. Full variable domain (remainder filled in from reference TRBV28 and TRBJ2-5): DVKVTQSSRYLVKRTGEKVFLECVQDMDHENMFWYRQDPGLGLRLIYFSYDVKMKEKGDIPEGYSVSREKKERFSLILESASTNQTSMYLCASSLPSEETQYFGPGTRLLVL.

The chain recombines TRBV14 with TRBJ2-1; no reliable D call. Germline CDR1 reads SGHDN; CDR2 reads FVKESK. V was trimmed by 0 bases and J by 16 bases, leaving 13 bases between them. This CDR3 is 12 amino acids long. CDR3 region: CASSQDQFRCFF. The CDR3 DNA reads TGTGCCAGCAGCCAAGATCAGTTTCGGTGCTTCTTC.

This clonotype was observed many times. The rearrangement links TRBV29-1 to TRBJ2-3; D ambiguous. Looked up from germline, CDR1 is SQVTM and CDR2 is ANQGSEA. With 7 bases removed from V and 6 bases from J, the gap between germline ends came to 8 bases. The CDR3 contains 10 residues. CDR3 residues: CSAELDTQYF. For the CDR3, the DNA is TGCAGCGCCGAGTTGGATACGCAGTATTTT.

The V and J genes are TRBV7-9 and TRBJ2-2; weak D call: TRBD1 (6 bases). Trimming removed 4 bases from V and 4 bases from J, with 13 bases in between. This CDR3 contains 15 residues. The germline V gene encodes CDR1 SEHNR and CDR2 FQNEAQ (reference sequence). CDR3 sequence: CASSWTAPSTGELFF. In nucleotides, the CDR3 is TGTGCCAGCAGCTGGACAGCACCCAGCACCGGGGAGCTGTTTTTT.

The chain couples TRBV24-1 to TRBJ1-5; D is undetermined. Germline assignment: CDR1 KGHDR and CDR2 SFDVKD. CDR3 length: 13 residues. V was trimmed by 1 base and J by 7 bases, leaving 7 bases between them. CDR3 residues: CATSDFHGQPQHF. The CDR3 nucleotides are TGTGCCACCAGTGATTTCCACGGGCAGCCCCAGCATTTT.

The V call is TRBV27, the J call TRBJ2-3; 7 nucleotides line up with TRBD1. Germline V gene lookup returns CDR1 MNHEY and CDR2 SMNVEV (reference sequence). Trimming removed 3 bases from V and 9 bases from J; junction bases left unmatched: 9. The CDR3 loop spans 14 amino acids. This chain's CDR3 is CASSFYRGKETQYF. The CDR3 DNA reads TGTGCCAGCAGTTTCTACAGGGGCAAGGAAACGCAGTATTTT.

CDR3 protein: CASTLLGGNSNQPQHF. DNA of the CDR3: TGTGCCAGCACCCTTCTCGGGGGGAATAGCAATCAGCCCCAGCATTTT. V usage is TRBV28 and J usage is TRBJ1-5, with D possibly matching TRBD1 (5 bases). V was clipped by 7 bases and J by 0 bases, with 16 bases between them. CDR1 and CDR2 (germline): MDHEN, SYDVKM. The CDR3 covers 16 residues.

The chain links TRBV7-7 to TRBJ2-5; TRBD2 might be the D (5 bases). The CDR3 loop spans 14 amino acids. CDR1 and CDR2 from the germline V gene are SSHAT and FNYEAQ (reference sequence). V lost 5 bases and J lost 4, with 14 bases in between. This CDR3 is CASSPGPRGETQYF. DNA of the CDR3: TGTGCCAGCAGCCCCGGGCCCCGGGGAGAGACCCAGTACTTC.

The chain recombines TRBV30 with TRBJ1-2, with D perhaps matching TRBD1 (5 bases). This CDR3 region has 17 residues. V lost 0 bases and J 2 bases, leaving 19 bases between the germline ends. Per the germline V gene, CDR1 is GTSNPN and CDR2 is SVGIG (reference sequence). The CDR3: CAWSVGSGLNPNYGYTF. The DNA for the CDR3 is TGTGCCTGGAGTGTTGGGTCGGGACTCAACCCAAACTATGGCTACACCTTC.

The V and J genes are TRBV29-1 and TRBJ1-1; possibly TRBD1 for D (6 bases). The CDR3 extends over 14 amino acids. Trimming stripped 4 bases from V and 3 bases from J, with 15 bases between. Looked up from germline, CDR1 is SQVTM and CDR2 is ANQGSEA. CDR3 amino acids: CSVGGTLRDTEAFF. The CDR3 DNA reads as TGCAGCGTTGGGGGGACATTACGGGACACTGAAGCTTTCTTT.

V gene TRBV5-1 combines with J gene TRBJ2-1; 8 bases are shared with TRBD2. The CDR3 has 15 amino acids. The germline V gene has CDR1 SGHRS and CDR2 YFSETQ. The V and J ends lost 4 bases and 5 bases, in that order; junction bases with no gene match: 8. In nucleotides, the CDR3 is TGCGCCAGCAGCCAAACTAGCGGAGCTGACAATGAGCAGTTCTTC. Protein sequence: CASSQTSGADNEQFF.

This clonotype was observed a handful of times. The J gene is TRBJ2-3, the V gene TRBV24-1; 10 nucleotides match TRBD1. Trimming removed 2 bases from V and 4 bases from J; junction bases left unmatched: 5. The CDR3 covers 16 residues. Germline V CDR1 and CDR2: KGHDR, SFDVKD. The CDR3 region has the DNA TGTGCCACCAGTGATTCCGGGACAGGGGTCGCAGATACGCAGTATTTT. This translates into CATSDSGTGVADTQYF.

This rearrangement joins TRBV5-6 to TRBJ1-1, with TRBD1 matching over 7 bases. Looked up from germline, CDR1 is SGHDT and CDR2 is YYEEEE. The CDR3 is 18 amino acids. Losses at the gene ends were 3 bases for V and 1 base for J; bases not matched to a gene: 15. CDR3 bases: TGTGCCAGCAGCTCGAACCCGATCTTCAGGGGGAGGAACACTGAAGCTTTCTTT. Translated, it gives CASSSNPIFRGRNTEAFF.

This clonotype was recorded a few times. The chain couples TRBV3-1 to TRBJ2-7; 7 bases line up with TRBD1. The germline gives CDR1 LGHDT, CDR2 YNNKEL (reference sequence). The V gene end was trimmed by 2 bases and the J gene end by 3 bases; junction bases not matched to a gene: 7. This CDR3 is 15 amino acids long. CDR3 DNA sequence: TGTGCCAGCAGCCAAAACTACAGGGGCGGCTACGAGCAGTACTTC. It translates to CASSQNYRGGYEQYF.